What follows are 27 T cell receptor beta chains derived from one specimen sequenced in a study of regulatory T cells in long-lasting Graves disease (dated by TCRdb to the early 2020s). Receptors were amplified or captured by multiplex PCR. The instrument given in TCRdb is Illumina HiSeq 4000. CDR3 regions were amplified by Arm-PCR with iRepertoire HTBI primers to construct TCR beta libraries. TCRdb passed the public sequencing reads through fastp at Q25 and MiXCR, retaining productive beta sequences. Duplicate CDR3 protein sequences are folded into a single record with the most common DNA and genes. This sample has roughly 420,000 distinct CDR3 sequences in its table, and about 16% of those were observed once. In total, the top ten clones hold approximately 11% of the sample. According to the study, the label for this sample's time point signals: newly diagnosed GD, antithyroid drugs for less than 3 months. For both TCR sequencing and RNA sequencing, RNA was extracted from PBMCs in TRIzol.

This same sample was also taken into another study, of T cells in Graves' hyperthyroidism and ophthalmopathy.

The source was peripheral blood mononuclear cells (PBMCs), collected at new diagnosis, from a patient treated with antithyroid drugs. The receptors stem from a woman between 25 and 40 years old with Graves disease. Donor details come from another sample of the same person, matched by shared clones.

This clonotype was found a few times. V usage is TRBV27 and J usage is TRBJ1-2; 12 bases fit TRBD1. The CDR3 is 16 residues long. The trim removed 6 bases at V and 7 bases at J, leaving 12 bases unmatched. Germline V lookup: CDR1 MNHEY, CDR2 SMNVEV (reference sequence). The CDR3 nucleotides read TGTGCCAGCAGCTCCTCCTGGGGACAGGGGGCAGGTGGCTACACCTTC. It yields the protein CASSSSWGQGAGGYTF.

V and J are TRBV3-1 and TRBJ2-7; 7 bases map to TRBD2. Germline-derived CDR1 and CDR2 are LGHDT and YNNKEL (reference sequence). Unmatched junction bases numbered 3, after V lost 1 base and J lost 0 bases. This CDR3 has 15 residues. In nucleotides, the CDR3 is TGTGCCAGCAGCCAAGGAGGACTAGGCTCCTACGAGCAGTACTTC. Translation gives CASSQGGLGSYEQYF.

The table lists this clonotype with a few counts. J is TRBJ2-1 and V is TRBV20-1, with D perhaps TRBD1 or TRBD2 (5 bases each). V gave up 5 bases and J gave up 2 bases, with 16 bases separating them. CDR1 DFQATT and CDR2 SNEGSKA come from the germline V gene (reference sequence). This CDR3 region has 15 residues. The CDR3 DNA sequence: TGCAGTGCTCTAAAAGGGGAGACGACCTACAATGAGCAGTTCTTC. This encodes CSALKGETTYNEQFF.

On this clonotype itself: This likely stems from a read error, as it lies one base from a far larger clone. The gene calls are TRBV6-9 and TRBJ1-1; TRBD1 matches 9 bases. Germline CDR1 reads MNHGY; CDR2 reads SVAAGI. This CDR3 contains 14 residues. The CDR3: CAISSHDRGIEAFF. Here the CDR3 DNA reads TGTGCCATCAGTTCCCACGACAGGGGGATTGAAGCTTTCTTT.

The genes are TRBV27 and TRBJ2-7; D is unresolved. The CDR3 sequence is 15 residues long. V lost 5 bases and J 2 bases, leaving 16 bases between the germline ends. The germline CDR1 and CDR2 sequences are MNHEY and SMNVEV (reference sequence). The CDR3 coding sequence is TGTGCCAGCAGTACCAGGACCTTCTCTACCTACGAGCAGTACTTC. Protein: CASSTRTFSTYEQYF.

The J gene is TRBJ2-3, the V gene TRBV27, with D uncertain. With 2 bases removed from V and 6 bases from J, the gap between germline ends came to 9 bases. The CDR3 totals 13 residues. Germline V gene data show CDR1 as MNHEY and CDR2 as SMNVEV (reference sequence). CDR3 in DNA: TGTGCCAGCAGTTTAAAAATACAGGATACGCAGTATTTT. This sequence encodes CASSLKIQDTQYF.

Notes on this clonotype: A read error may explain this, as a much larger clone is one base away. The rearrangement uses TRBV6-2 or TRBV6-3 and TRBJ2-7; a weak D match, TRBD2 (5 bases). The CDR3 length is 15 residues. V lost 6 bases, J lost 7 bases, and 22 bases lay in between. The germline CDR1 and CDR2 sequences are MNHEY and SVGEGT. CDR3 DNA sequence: TGTGCCAGCAGCCACCCCTTAGGGCCGGGGAATGAGCAGTACTTC. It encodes CASSHPLGPGNEQYF.

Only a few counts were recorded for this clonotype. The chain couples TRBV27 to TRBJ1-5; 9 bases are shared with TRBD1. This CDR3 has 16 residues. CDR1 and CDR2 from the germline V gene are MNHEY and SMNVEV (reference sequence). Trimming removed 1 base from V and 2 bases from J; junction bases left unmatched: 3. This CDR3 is CASSLFGQGRNQPQHF. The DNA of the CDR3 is TGTGCCAGCAGTTTATTCGGACAGGGGCGCAATCAGCCCCAGCATTTT.

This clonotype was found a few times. The CDR3 loop is CASSIQAGGNSYEQYF. The CDR3 coding sequence is TGTGCCAGTAGTATTCAAGCGGGAGGCAACTCCTACGAGCAGTACTTC. The V gene is TRBV19, the J gene TRBJ2-7, with 9 positions matching TRBD2. The CDR3 totals 16 residues. V lost 3 bases, J lost 0 bases, and 6 bases stayed unmatched. The V gene's germline CDR1 is LNHDA and CDR2 SQIVND (reference sequence). The variable domain in full, completed from reference TRBV19 and TRBJ2-7, reads DGGITQSPKYLFRKEGQNVTLSCEQNLNHDAMYWYRQDPGQGLRLIYYSQIVNDFQKGDIAEGYSVSREKKESFPLTVTSAQKNPTAFYLCASSIQAGGNSYEQYFGPGTRLTVT.

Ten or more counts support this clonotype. CDR3 sequence reads: CASSLLGVLWETQYF. The CDR3 region has the DNA TGTGCCAGCAGCTTGTTAGGGGTATTGTGGGAGACCCAGTACTTC. This chain connects TRBV5-6 to TRBJ2-5, with a possible D match to TRBD1 (5 bases). There are 15 residues in the CDR3. The germline V and J ends were trimmed by 1 base and 5 bases, with 15 bases remaining between them. Germline V gene lookup returns CDR1 SGHDT and CDR2 YYEEEE.

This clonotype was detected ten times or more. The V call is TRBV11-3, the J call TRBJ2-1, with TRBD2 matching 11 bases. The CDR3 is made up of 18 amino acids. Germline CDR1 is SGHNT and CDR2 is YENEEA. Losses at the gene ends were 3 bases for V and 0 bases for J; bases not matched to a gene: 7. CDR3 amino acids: CASSLGSGRASSYNEQFF. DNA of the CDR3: TGTGCCAGCAGCTTGGGTAGCGGGAGGGCTAGCTCCTACAATGAGCAGTTCTTC.

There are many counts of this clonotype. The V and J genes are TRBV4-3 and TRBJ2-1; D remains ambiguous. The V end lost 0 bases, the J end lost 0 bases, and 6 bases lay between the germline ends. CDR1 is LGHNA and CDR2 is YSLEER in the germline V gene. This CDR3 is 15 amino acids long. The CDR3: CASSQDSYSYNEQFF. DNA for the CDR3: TGCGCCAGCAGCCAAGACAGTTACTCCTACAATGAGCAGTTCTTC.

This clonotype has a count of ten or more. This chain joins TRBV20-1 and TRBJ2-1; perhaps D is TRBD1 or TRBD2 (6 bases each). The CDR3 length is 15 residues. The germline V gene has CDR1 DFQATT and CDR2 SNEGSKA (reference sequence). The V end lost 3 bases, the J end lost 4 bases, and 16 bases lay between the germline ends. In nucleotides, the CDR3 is TGCAGTGCTAGGCCCTTGGGGGGCGCTTACAATGAGCAGTTCTTC. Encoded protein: CSARPLGGAYNEQFF.

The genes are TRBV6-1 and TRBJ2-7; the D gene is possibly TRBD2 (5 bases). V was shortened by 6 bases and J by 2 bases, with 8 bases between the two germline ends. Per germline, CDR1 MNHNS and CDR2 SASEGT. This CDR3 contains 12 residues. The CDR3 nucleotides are TGTGCCAGCAGGACTAAAGCCTACGAGCAGTACTTC. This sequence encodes CASRTKAYEQYF.

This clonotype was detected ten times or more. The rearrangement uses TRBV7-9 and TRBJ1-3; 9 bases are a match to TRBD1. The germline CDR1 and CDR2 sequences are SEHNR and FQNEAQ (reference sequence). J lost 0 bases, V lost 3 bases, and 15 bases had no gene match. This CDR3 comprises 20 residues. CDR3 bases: TGTGCCAGCAGCTTGTTTTCGGACAGGGGCCATGCAAGCTCTGGAAACACCATATATTTT. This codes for CASSLFSDRGHASSGNTIYF.

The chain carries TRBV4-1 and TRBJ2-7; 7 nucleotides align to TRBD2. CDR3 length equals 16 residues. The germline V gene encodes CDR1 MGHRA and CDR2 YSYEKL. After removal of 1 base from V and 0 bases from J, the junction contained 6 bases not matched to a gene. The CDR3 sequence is CASSQGIGRDSYEQYF. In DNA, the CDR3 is TGCGCCAGCAGCCAAGGGATTGGGAGGGACTCCTACGAGCAGTACTTC.

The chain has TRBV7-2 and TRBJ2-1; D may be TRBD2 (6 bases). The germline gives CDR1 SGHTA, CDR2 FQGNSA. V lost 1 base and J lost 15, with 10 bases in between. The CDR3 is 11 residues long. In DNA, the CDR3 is TGTGCCAGCAGCTTAGGACTAGTGGCGTTCTTC. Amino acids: CASSLGLVAFF.

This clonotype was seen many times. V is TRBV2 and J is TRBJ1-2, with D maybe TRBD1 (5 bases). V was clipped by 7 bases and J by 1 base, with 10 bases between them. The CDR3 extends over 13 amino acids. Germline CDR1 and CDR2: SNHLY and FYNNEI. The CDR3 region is CASIRDLNYGYTF. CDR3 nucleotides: TGTGCCAGCATTAGGGACCTTAACTATGGCTACACCTTC.

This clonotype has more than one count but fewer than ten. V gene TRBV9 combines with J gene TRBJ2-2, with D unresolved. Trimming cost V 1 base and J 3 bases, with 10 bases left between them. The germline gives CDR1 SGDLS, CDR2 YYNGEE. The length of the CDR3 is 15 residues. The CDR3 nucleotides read TGTGCCAGCAGCGTACGCGGTTTCGACACCGGGGAGCTGTTTTTT. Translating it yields CASSVRGFDTGELFF.

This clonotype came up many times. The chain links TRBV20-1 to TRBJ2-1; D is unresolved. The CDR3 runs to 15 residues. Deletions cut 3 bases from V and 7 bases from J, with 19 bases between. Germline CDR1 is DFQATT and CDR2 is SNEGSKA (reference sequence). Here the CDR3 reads CSASILGPLRNEQFF. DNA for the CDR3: TGCAGTGCTAGCATCTTAGGCCCCTTGAGGAATGAGCAGTTCTTC.

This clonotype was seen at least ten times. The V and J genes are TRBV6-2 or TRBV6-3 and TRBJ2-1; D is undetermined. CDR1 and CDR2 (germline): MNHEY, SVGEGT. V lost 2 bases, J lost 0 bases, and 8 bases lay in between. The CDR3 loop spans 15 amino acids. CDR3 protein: CASSYPMSSYNEQFF. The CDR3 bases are TGTGCCAGCAGTTACCCCATGAGCTCCTACAATGAGCAGTTCTTC.

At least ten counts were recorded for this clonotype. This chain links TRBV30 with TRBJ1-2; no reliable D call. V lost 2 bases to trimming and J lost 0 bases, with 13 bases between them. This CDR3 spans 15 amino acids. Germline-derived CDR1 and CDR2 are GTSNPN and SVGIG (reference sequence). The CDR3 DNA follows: TGTGCCTGGAGTCCTCATCGAATCGCTAACTATGGCTACACCTTC. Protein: CAWSPHRIANYGYTF.

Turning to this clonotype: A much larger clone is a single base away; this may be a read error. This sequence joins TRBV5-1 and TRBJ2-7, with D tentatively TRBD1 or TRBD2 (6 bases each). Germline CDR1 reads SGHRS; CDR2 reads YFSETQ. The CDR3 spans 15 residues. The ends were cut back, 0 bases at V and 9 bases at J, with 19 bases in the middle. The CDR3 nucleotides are TGCGCCAGCAGCTTGGAGGGGGAGGTGATTCGCGGGCAGTACTTC. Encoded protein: CASSLEGEVIRGQYF.

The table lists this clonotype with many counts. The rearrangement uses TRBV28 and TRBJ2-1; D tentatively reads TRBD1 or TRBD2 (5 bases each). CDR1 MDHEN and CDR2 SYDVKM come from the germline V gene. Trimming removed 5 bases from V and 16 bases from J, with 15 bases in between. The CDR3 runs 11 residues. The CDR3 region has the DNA TGTGCCAGCAGTGACCGGGACCGATGTTTCTTC. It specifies CASSDRDRCFF.

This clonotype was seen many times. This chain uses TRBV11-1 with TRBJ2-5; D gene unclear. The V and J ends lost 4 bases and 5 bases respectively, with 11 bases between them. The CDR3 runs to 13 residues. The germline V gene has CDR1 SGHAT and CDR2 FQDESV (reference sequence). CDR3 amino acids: CASSSLRAETQYF. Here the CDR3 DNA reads TGTGCCAGCAGCTCCCTTCGTGCCGAGACCCAGTACTTC.

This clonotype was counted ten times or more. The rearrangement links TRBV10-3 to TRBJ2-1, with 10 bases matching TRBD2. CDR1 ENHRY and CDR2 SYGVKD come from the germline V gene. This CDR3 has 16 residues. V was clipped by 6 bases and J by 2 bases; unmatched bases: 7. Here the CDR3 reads CAISPSGSFPYNEQFF. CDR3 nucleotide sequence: TGTGCCATCAGCCCTAGCGGGAGCTTCCCCTACAATGAGCAGTTCTTC.

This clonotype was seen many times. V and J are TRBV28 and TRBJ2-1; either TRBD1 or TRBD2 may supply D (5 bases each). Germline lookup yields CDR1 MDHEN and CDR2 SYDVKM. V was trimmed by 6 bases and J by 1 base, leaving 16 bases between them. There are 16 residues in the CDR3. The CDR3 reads CASSSRTGRSYNEQFF. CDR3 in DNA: TGTGCCAGCAGCTCAAGGACGGGACGGTCCTACAATGAGCAGTTCTTC. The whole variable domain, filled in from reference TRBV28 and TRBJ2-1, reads DVKVTQSSRYLVKRTGEKVFLECVQDMDHENMFWYRQDPGLGLRLIYFSYDVKMKEKGDIPEGYSVSREKKERFSLILESASTNQTSMYLCASSSRTGRSYNEQFFGPGTRLTVL.